A selection of T cell receptor beta chains follows, all from one sample in a study of vaccination effects on CD4 cells after COVID-19. No antigens are known for them. Assay: immunoSEQ multiplex PCR; the TCRdb copy retains only in-frame clones and omits some. The sample lists under 40,000 clones; about 70% were seen once. This specimen was CD4+ T cells from PBMCs cultured with HCoV-229E spike peptides, taken after COVID-19 vaccination. Receptors were obtained from a human donor who received a COVID-19 vaccine. The CDR3 runs from the conserved cysteine through the conserved F or W. A D gene is named only where the DNA matches it firmly. Size is stated for part of the rows, as once, few or many counts, or as a class when the clone is expanded.

abundance: -
d_gene: TRBD2
j_gene: TRBJ2-5
v_gene: TRBV5-8
CDR3nt: TGTGCCAGCAGCTTGAGCCGGACTAGCGGGGGGTACTCCCAAGAGACCCAGTACTTC
CDR3aa: CASSLSRTSGGYSQETQYF

abundance: -
d_gene: -
j_gene: TRBJ1-4
v_gene: TRBV12-5
CDR3nt: TGTGCTAGTGGTTTACTAGGGAATGAAAAACTGTTTTTT
CDR3aa: CASGLLGNEKLFF

abundance: -
d_gene: -
j_gene: TRBJ2-7
v_gene: TRBV5-4
CDR3nt: TGTGCCAGCCGGGGGGCTAGTCGGGAGCAGTACTTC
CDR3aa: CASRGASREQYF

abundance: few
d_gene: -
j_gene: TRBJ1-3
v_gene: TRBV5-1
CDR3nt: TGCGCCAGCAAGGCAGGGGCGAGTGGAAACACCATATATTTT
CDR3aa: CASKAGASGNTIYF

abundance: -
d_gene: -
j_gene: TRBJ2-7
v_gene: TRBV12-3/TRBV12-4
CDR3nt: TGTGCCAGCAGTTTTCAGGGAGTCAACGAGCAGTACTTC
CDR3aa: CASSFQGVNEQYF

abundance: few
d_gene: -
j_gene: TRBJ2-1
v_gene: TRBV20-1
CDR3nt: TGCAGTGGCGGGCAGAACAATGAGCAGTTCTTC
CDR3aa: CSGGQNNEQFF

abundance: -
d_gene: -
j_gene: TRBJ2-6
v_gene: TRBV7-8
CDR3nt: TGTGCCAGCAGCCCTGGGTGGGGATTTGGCTCTGGGGCCAACGTCCTGACTTTC
CDR3aa: CASSPGWGFGSGANVLTF

abundance: -
d_gene: -
j_gene: TRBJ1-1
v_gene: TRBV3-1/TRBV3-2
CDR3nt: TGTGCCAGCAGGCCGATGAACACTGAAGCTTTCTTT
CDR3aa: CASRPMNTEAFF

abundance: -
d_gene: -
j_gene: TRBJ1-4
v_gene: TRBV19
CDR3nt: TGTGCCAGTAGTATTTGGAGGGGACTGGGCGATGAAAAACTGTTTTTT
CDR3aa: CASSIWRGLGDEKLFF

abundance: -
d_gene: -
j_gene: TRBJ1-1
v_gene: TRBV18
CDR3nt: TGTGCCAGCTCAGTCGGAGAGAACACTGAAGCTTTCTTT
CDR3aa: CASSVGENTEAFF

abundance: once
d_gene: TRBD2
j_gene: TRBJ2-1
v_gene: TRBV7-2
CDR3nt: TGTGCCAGCAGCTCCTGGGCTAGCGGGAGAATCGTGAATGAGCAGTTCTTC
CDR3aa: CASSSWASGRIVNEQFF

abundance: -
d_gene: -
j_gene: TRBJ1-4
v_gene: TRBV30
CDR3nt: TGTGCCTGGAGTGTAGGGAGGAAACCAGAAAAACTGTTTTTT
CDR3aa: CAWSVGRKPEKLFF

abundance: -
d_gene: -
j_gene: TRBJ2-2
v_gene: TRBV6-5
CDR3nt: TGTGCCAGCCATAGCTCCTGGCCGAACACCGGGGAGCTGTTTTTT
CDR3aa: CASHSSWPNTGELFF

abundance: -
d_gene: TRBD2
j_gene: TRBJ2-5
v_gene: TRBV5-4
CDR3nt: TGTGCCAGCAGCTTGGTACTAGCGGGGGGTTGGGAGACCCAGTACTTC
CDR3aa: CASSLVLAGGWETQYF

abundance: -
d_gene: -
j_gene: TRBJ2-5
v_gene: TRBV7-9
CDR3nt: TGTGCCAGCAGCTTAGCTGGGGGGCAAGAGACCCAGTACTTC
CDR3aa: CASSLAGGQETQYF

abundance: -
d_gene: -
j_gene: TRBJ2-3
v_gene: TRBV5-1
CDR3nt: TGCGCCAGCAAGATCGGGGGACCCACAGATACGCAGTATTTT
CDR3aa: CASKIGGPTDTQYF

abundance: -
d_gene: TRBD2
j_gene: TRBJ2-3
v_gene: TRBV18
CDR3nt: TGTGCCAGCTCCCCGCTTAGCGGGAGTACAGATACGCAGTATTTT
CDR3aa: CASSPLSGSTDTQYF

abundance: -
d_gene: TRBD1
j_gene: TRBJ1-2
v_gene: TRBV7-9
CDR3nt: TGTGCCAGCAGCCTTCCGGGACAGGGGGCGGGCTACACCTTC
CDR3aa: CASSLPGQGAGYTF

abundance: few
d_gene: -
j_gene: TRBJ2-7
v_gene: TRBV10-3
CDR3nt: TGTGCCATCAGTGATAACAGCTACGAGCAGTACTTC
CDR3aa: CAISDNSYEQYF

abundance: few
d_gene: -
j_gene: TRBJ2-7
v_gene: TRBV19
CDR3nt: TGTGCCAGTAGTGAACAGGGAGCATCCTACGAGCAGTACTTC
CDR3aa: CASSEQGASYEQYF

abundance: -
d_gene: -
j_gene: TRBJ1-2
v_gene: TRBV10-3
CDR3nt: TGTGCCATCAGTGAGTCGGGGGACTATGGCTACACCTTC
CDR3aa: CAISESGDYGYTF

abundance: -
d_gene: -
j_gene: TRBJ1-2
v_gene: TRBV6-5
CDR3nt: TGTGCCAGCAATGGGGAGACGTATGGCTACACCTTC
CDR3aa: CASNGETYGYTF

abundance: -
d_gene: -
j_gene: TRBJ2-1
v_gene: TRBV9
CDR3nt: TGTGCCAGCAGCGTAGGGGGGTCCTCCGGAGGTGTGCAGTTCTTC
CDR3aa: CASSVGGSSGGVQFF

abundance: -
d_gene: -
j_gene: TRBJ1-1
v_gene: TRBV6-5
CDR3nt: TGTGCCAGCAGTCCCAGGGGAGCCACTGAAGCTTTCTTT
CDR3aa: CASSPRGATEAFF

abundance: -
d_gene: -
j_gene: TRBJ2-5
v_gene: TRBV5-1
CDR3nt: TGCGCCAGCAGCTTGGGAGACGGCGGGTGGGAGACCCAGTACTTC
CDR3aa: CASSLGDGGWETQYF

abundance: -
d_gene: TRBD2
j_gene: TRBJ2-1
v_gene: TRBV9
CDR3nt: TGTGCCAGCAGCGCGGCGGCGGGGGCCTACAATGAGCAGTTCTTC
CDR3aa: CASSAAAGAYNEQFF

abundance: once
d_gene: TRBD2
j_gene: TRBJ2-1
v_gene: TRBV19
CDR3nt: TGTGCCAGTAGTGACTCGTGGACTAGCGGGAGCAATGAGCAGTTCTTC
CDR3aa: CASSDSWTSGSNEQFF

abundance: -
d_gene: -
j_gene: TRBJ2-1
v_gene: TRBV9
CDR3nt: TGTGCCAGCAGCGTTCAATCCAGCTCCTACAATGAGCAGTTCTTC
CDR3aa: CASSVQSSSYNEQFF

abundance: -
d_gene: -
j_gene: TRBJ2-5
v_gene: TRBV15
CDR3nt: TGTGCCACCAGCAGAGGGCCCGGGTACGAAGAGACCCAGTACTTC
CDR3aa: CATSRGPGYEETQYF

abundance: -
d_gene: -
j_gene: TRBJ1-1
v_gene: TRBV4-1
CDR3nt: TGCGCCAGCAGCCATATGGGAGAGGACGCGATACGAGCGAACACTGAAGCTTTCTTT
CDR3aa: CASSHMGEDAIRANTEAFF

abundance: -
d_gene: -
j_gene: TRBJ2-3
v_gene: TRBV11-3
CDR3nt: TGTGCCAGCAGCTTAGCAGGGCGTGGTAGCACAGATACGCAGTATTTT
CDR3aa: CASSLAGRGSTDTQYF

abundance: -
d_gene: -
j_gene: TRBJ2-1
v_gene: TRBV3-1/TRBV3-2
CDR3nt: TGTGCCAGCAGGTCCGGGGACACCCATAGGAATGAGCAGTTCTTC
CDR3aa: CASRSGDTHRNEQFF

abundance: -
d_gene: -
j_gene: TRBJ2-7
v_gene: TRBV3-1/TRBV3-2
CDR3nt: TGTGCCAGCAGCCAAGATGGAGGGGCCATAGGTCGCGAGCAGTACTTC
CDR3aa: CASSQDGGAIGREQYF

abundance: -
d_gene: -
j_gene: TRBJ1-4
v_gene: TRBV10-3
CDR3nt: TGTGCCATCAGTGAGCCGCAGAAAAAGAGTAATGAAAAACTGTTTTTT
CDR3aa: CAISEPQKKSNEKLFF

abundance: -
d_gene: -
j_gene: TRBJ1-1
v_gene: TRBV30
CDR3nt: TGTGCCAGCCGATTTTCGGGGGTCTCCACTGAAGCTTTCTTT
CDR3aa: CASRFSGVSTEAFF

abundance: few
d_gene: -
j_gene: TRBJ2-7
v_gene: TRBV19
CDR3nt: TGTGCCAGTAGTATGGACAGATCCTACGAGCAGTACTTC
CDR3aa: CASSMDRSYEQYF

abundance: -
d_gene: -
j_gene: TRBJ1-2
v_gene: TRBV6-2/TRBV6-3
CDR3nt: TGTGCCAGCAGTTACTCCCCTCGGGGGCAGGATACTAACTATGGCTACACCTTC
CDR3aa: CASSYSPRGQDTNYGYTF

abundance: -
d_gene: -
j_gene: TRBJ1-1
v_gene: TRBV18
CDR3nt: TGTGCCAGCTCACCAGGGACCTTTAACACTGAAGCTTTCTTT
CDR3aa: CASSPGTFNTEAFF

abundance: few
d_gene: -
j_gene: TRBJ2-2
v_gene: TRBV20-1
CDR3nt: TGCAGTGCTAGTCACAGGGCGAACACCGGGGAGCTGTTTTTT
CDR3aa: CSASHRANTGELFF

abundance: -
d_gene: -
j_gene: TRBJ1-6
v_gene: TRBV19
CDR3nt: TGTGCCAGTAGTGTCGACCATAAGGTCTCCTATAATTCACCCCTCCACTTT
CDR3aa: CASSVDHKVSYNSPLHF

abundance: -
d_gene: -
j_gene: TRBJ2-3
v_gene: TRBV18
CDR3nt: TGTGCCAGCTCCCGACTGGCGGATACGCAGTATTTT
CDR3aa: CASSRLADTQYF

abundance: -
d_gene: TRBD1
j_gene: TRBJ2-7
v_gene: TRBV5-1
CDR3nt: TGCGCCAGCAGCCCAGGACAGGGGGCGAGCGAGCAGTACTTC
CDR3aa: CASSPGQGASEQYF

abundance: -
d_gene: TRBD2
j_gene: TRBJ2-3
v_gene: TRBV6-1
CDR3nt: TGTGCCAGCAGTGAAGCGGGACTAGCGGGAGCGCGGCGGGGCACAGATACGCAGTATTTT
CDR3aa: CASSEAGLAGARRGTDTQYF

abundance: once
d_gene: TRBD1
j_gene: TRBJ1-2
v_gene: TRBV7-6
CDR3nt: TGTGCCAGCAGCCCAGGGGGCATTACGGCGAACTATGGCTACACCTTC
CDR3aa: CASSPGGITANYGYTF

abundance: -
d_gene: -
j_gene: TRBJ2-1
v_gene: TRBV5-1
CDR3nt: TGCGCCAGCAGCTTCGTAGGACACACCAATGAGCAGTTCTTC
CDR3aa: CASSFVGHTNEQFF

abundance: -
d_gene: TRBD1
j_gene: TRBJ2-7
v_gene: TRBV10-3
CDR3nt: TGTGCCATCAGTGCCGGGACAGGAGACTACGAGCAGTACTTC
CDR3aa: CAISAGTGDYEQYF

abundance: -
d_gene: -
j_gene: TRBJ2-2
v_gene: TRBV20-1
CDR3nt: TGCAGTGCGGACTATAACCGGGAGCTGTTTTTT
CDR3aa: CSADYNRELFF

abundance: few
d_gene: -
j_gene: TRBJ1-3
v_gene: TRBV6-6
CDR3nt: TGTGCCAGCTGTCCGACGGATTCTGGAAACACCATATATTTT
CDR3aa: CASCPTDSGNTIYF

abundance: once
d_gene: -
j_gene: TRBJ2-1
v_gene: TRBV4-2
CDR3nt: TGTGCCAGCAGCCAAGATGGAAGTGACAACAATGAGCAGTTCTTC
CDR3aa: CASSQDGSDNNEQFF

abundance: -
d_gene: TRBD1
j_gene: TRBJ2-7
v_gene: TRBV5-6
CDR3nt: TGTGCCAGCAGCTTTATGGGACAGATCTACGAGCAGTACTTC
CDR3aa: CASSFMGQIYEQYF